These 9 T cell receptor beta chains came from one sample sequenced in a study of cytomegalovirus exposure and HLA in healthy donors. PCR involved 60 Vbeta and 13 Jbeta primers. Clones were sequenced by immunoSEQ multiplex PCR, and TCRdb holds only the in-frame ones, with some missing. The table has about 130,000 clones, approximately 84% seen once. The specimen was PBMCs. These receptors were taken from a man younger than 30 in good health and CMV-seropositive.

This chain links TRBV30 with TRBJ1-1, with no clear D. Germline CDR1 is GTSNPN and CDR2 is SVGIG (reference sequence). V gave up 3 bases and J gave up 4 bases, with 6 bases separating them. The CDR3 is made up of 11 amino acids. The CDR3 DNA follows: TGTGCCTGGAGACAGTTCACTGAAGCTTTCTTT. The encoded protein is CAWRQFTEAFF.

This clone was seen only once. The chain carries TRBV4-1 and TRBJ2-1; D might be TRBD2 (5 bases). The CDR3 length is 15 residues. The germline gives CDR1 MGHRA, CDR2 YSYEKL. Trimming removed 0 bases at V and 6 bases at J, with 12 bases between. The CDR3 sequence is CASSQESGDGNEQFF. In DNA form, the CDR3 reads TGCGCCAGCAGCCAAGAGTCCGGGGATGGCAATGAGCAGTTCTTC.

In nucleotides, the CDR3 is TGTGCCAGCAGCTCCTACAGGGAGCCTGAAGCTTTCTTT. Its translation: CASSSYREPEAFF. V is TRBV11-1 and J is TRBJ1-1; D is perhaps TRBD1 (6 bases). CDR1 SGHAT and CDR2 FQDESV come from the germline V gene (reference sequence). V lost 4 bases to trimming and J lost 6 bases, with 12 bases between them. The CDR3 runs 13 residues.

Comment on this clone: The identical CDR3 is also encoded by other nucleotide sequences in the sample. The chain employs TRBV19 and TRBJ1-5, with D possibly being TRBD1 (5 bases). The germline V gene encodes CDR1 LNHDA and CDR2 SQIVND (reference sequence). The germline V and J ends were trimmed by 2 bases and 4 bases, with 12 bases remaining between them. The CDR3 has 15 residues. Written as DNA, the CDR3 is TGTGCCAGTAGTATACGGGGGGAGGGGAATCAGCCCCAGCATTTT. Its translation: CASSIRGEGNQPQHF.

This rearrangement joins TRBV30 to TRBJ2-7, with D perhaps TRBD1 (5 bases). Germline values: CDR1 GTSNPN, CDR2 SVGIG (reference sequence). The CDR3 contains 20 residues. Trimming left V 2 bases short and J 0 bases short, with 29 bases between. CDR3 amino acids: CAWSPAPGQKESTGSYEQYF. The CDR3 bases are TGTGCCTGGAGTCCTGCCCCCGGACAAAAAGAGAGTACTGGCTCCTACGAGCAGTACTTC.

The chain is built from TRBV7-2 and TRBJ2-5; 7 bases line up with TRBD1. The CDR3 has 13 amino acids. The V gene's germline CDR1 is SGHTA and CDR2 FQGNSA. V was pared by 5 bases and J by 2 bases, with 2 bases of the junction left unmatched. Here the CDR3 reads CASSLGQQETQYF. As DNA, the CDR3 is TGTGCCAGCAGCCTGGGACAGCAAGAGACCCAGTACTTC.

This clone appeared a few times. The rearrangement uses TRBV10-2 and TRBJ1-1; D unclear. Germline-derived CDR1 and CDR2 are WSHSY and SAAADI. The germline V and J ends were trimmed by 0 bases and 1 base, with 6 bases remaining between them. CDR3 size: 14 residues. CDR3 DNA: TGCGCCAGCAGTGAGTCGACGGGGAACACTGAAGCTTTCTTT. Its protein is CASSESTGNTEAFF.

This chain links TRBV27 with TRBJ2-1; 9 bases map to TRBD2. Germline V CDR1 and CDR2: MNHEY, SMNVEV (reference sequence). V lost 6 bases to trimming and J lost 10 bases; unmatched junction nucleotides: 13. There are 15 residues in the CDR3. The CDR3 loop is CASRIGASGNLEQFF. In nucleotides, the CDR3 is TGTGCCAGCAGGATTGGGGCTAGCGGGAATCTAGAGCAGTTCTTC.

This clone was counted a single time. This chain connects TRBV2 to TRBJ2-7, with D maybe TRBD1 (5 bases). Deletions cut 4 bases from V and 2 bases from J, with 15 bases between. Germline lookup yields CDR1 SNHLY and CDR2 FYNNEI. The CDR3 is made up of 15 amino acids. The CDR3 protein is CASSVSGQGAYEQYF. The CDR3 DNA is TGTGCCAGCAGTGTCTCAGGGCAAGGGGCCTACGAGCAGTACTTC.